The clone carrying this T cell receptor (beta chain) was observed a handful of times. At one of its ends the junction is not consistent with the germline gene, which may arise from a read error. This sample was taken from a study of blood T cell repertoires in COVID-19. Study overall: Donors in the United States, Italy and Spain gave samples during acute or convalescent COVID-19. In each case, the material was cDNA or gDNA derived from T cells, B-cell-depleted T cells, or PBMCs.

Authors' data handling: Using reference gene primer amplification, nucleated cell counts were estimated. The table came from immunoSEQ multiplex PCR; TCRdb's copy has only in-frame clones and leaves some out. Clonal size and the V and J genes are those of that table, whereas D and trimming came from the DNA. The data show around 450,000 clones, with approximately 90% seen just once and roughly 4.3% held by the top ten. The CDR3 is 16 amino acids. Germline assignment: CDR1 MGHRA and CDR2 YSYEKL. The sequence was collected from a woman aged 25 to 45 with acute or convalescent COVID-19. V is TRBV4-1 and J is TRBJ1-6, with 7 bases matching TRBD1. The sequenced sample was peripheral blood. Here the CDR3 reads CASSKDRASYNSPLHF. The CDR3 DNA reads as TGCGCCAGCAGCAAAGACAGGGCGTCCTATAATTCACCCCTCCACTTT.